A selection of T cell receptor beta chains follows, all from one sample in a study of cytomegalovirus exposure and HLA in healthy donors. Data came from immunoSEQ multiplex PCR; TCRdb stores just in-frame clones and leaves some out. The table has 200,000 to 250,000 clones, about four fifths seen once. The source material was PBMCs. The receptors were gathered from a woman between 40 and 55 years old in good health and CMV-seropositive. CDR3s include the opening cysteine and the closing phenylalanine or tryptophan.

V,J,CDR3
TRBV2,TRBJ1-1,CASRGIMNTEAFF
TRBV7-6,TRBJ2-1,CASSRGTSGNNEQFF
TRBV7-2,TRBJ2-7,CASSLLRASYEQYF
TRBV6-4,TRBJ1-2,CASSPAGANYGYTF
TRBV7-9,TRBJ1-2,CASSSSGTGSGGYTF
TRBV5-6,TRBJ2-2,CASSPQGAGELFF
TRBV27,TRBJ2-7,CASSLFALGSGQTPREQYF
TRBV7-3,TRBJ2-1,CASSDSRGPGNEQFF
TRBV15,TRBJ1-4,CATSRAGGRPNEKLFF
TRBV29-1,TRBJ2-1,CSVPQGATYNEQFF
TRBV19,TRBJ1-2,CASSFGGQFYGYTF
TRBV28,TRBJ2-3,CASSAGTSGLSTDTQYF
TRBV7-2,TRBJ1-6,CASSLLMGGSNSPLHF
TRBV2,TRBJ2-1,CASSGRQGYGQFF
TRBV2,TRBJ2-4,CASSYRDRGRGAKNIQYF
TRBV11-3,TRBJ2-7,CASSLGGDSYEQYF
TRBV9,TRBJ2-3,CASSVGLAGGTDTQYF
TRBV7-9,TRBJ1-1,CAARVGAVTEAFF
TRBV7-2,TRBJ1-1,CASSLAANTEAFF
TRBV10-3,TRBJ2-3,CAIKPSGFSTDTQYF
TRBV29-1,TRBJ2-7,CSVTGQQYEQYF
TRBV5-4,TRBJ1-2,CASSLEAGGRGYTF
TRBV4-3,TRBJ1-4,CASSQDQGSFEKLFF
TRBV5-4,TRBJ2-1,CASSPGRYEGEQFF
TRBV6-5,TRBJ1-5,CASSLGQGGNQPQHF
TRBV2,-,CASSEPGTSYEQYF
TRBV18,TRBJ1-6,CASSPLDRLLGSNSPLHF
TRBV5-1,-,CASSSRTSGRQVEQYF
TRBV12-5,TRBJ1-2,CASGAGGGGYTF
TRBV7-2,TRBJ1-2,CASSVRHIPNYGYTF
TRBV2,TRBJ2-3,CASSPEQASTQYF
TRBV4-1,TRBJ2-2,CASSQLLNLARAGELFF
TRBV5-1,TRBJ1-1,CASSLEAGNRAFF
TRBV7-2,TRBJ2-7,CASSLGWGPYEQYF
TRBV13,TRBJ2-2,CASSRGTGGVTGELFF
TRBV11-2,TRBJ2-1,CASSSYRVLGEQFF
TRBV7-2,TRBJ2-1,CASMGALQRGSGEQFF
TRBV6-1,TRBJ1-1,CASSRVRGTEAFF
TRBV9,TRBJ2-7,CASSGGTGGLYEQYF
TRBV28,TRBJ1-1,CASRPTFEGTEAFF
TRBV5-1,-,CASSLEASGSYEQYF
TRBV19,TRBJ1-4,CASTTDRGAEKLFF
TRBV7-2,TRBJ1-2,CASSLVTVAYGYTF
TRBV30,TRBJ2-7,CACQSSGSSYEQYF
TRBV7-9,TRBJ1-1,CASRPDTLMAFF
TRBV9,TRBJ1-1,CASSRSGTEAFF
TRBV21-1,TRBJ2-5,CASIPTGSTPWSHQETQYF
TRBV11-2,TRBJ1-2,CASSLQQGRDGYTF
TRBV19,TRBJ1-2,CASTQPGTSYGYTF